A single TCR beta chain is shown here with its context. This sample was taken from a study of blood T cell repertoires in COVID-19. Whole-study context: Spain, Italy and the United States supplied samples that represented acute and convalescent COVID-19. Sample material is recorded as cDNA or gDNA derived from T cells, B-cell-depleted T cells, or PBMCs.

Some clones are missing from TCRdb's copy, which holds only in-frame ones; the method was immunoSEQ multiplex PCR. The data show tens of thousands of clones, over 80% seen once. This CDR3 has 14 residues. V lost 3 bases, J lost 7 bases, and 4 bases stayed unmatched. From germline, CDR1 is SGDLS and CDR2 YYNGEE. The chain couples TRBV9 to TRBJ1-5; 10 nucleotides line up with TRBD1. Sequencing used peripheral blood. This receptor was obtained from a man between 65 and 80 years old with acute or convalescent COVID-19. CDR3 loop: CASSAGTGDQPQHF. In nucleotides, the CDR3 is TGTGCCAGCAGCGCCGGGACAGGGGACCAGCCCCAGCATTTT.